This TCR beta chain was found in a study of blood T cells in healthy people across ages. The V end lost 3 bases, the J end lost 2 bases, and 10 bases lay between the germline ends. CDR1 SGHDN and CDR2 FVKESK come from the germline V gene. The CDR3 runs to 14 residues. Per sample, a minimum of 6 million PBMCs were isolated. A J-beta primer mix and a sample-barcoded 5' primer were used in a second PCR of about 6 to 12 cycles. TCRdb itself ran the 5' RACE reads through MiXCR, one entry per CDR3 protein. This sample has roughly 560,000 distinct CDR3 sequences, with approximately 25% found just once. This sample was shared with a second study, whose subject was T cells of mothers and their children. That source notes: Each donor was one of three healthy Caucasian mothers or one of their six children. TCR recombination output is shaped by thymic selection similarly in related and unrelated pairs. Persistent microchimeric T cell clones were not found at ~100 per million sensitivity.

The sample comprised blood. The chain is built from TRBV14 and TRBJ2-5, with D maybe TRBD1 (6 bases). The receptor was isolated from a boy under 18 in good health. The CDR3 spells CASSHGRGQETQYF. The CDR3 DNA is TGTGCCAGCAGCCACGGCAGGGGTCAAGAGACCCAGTACTTC.